The clone carrying this T cell receptor (beta chain) was detected only a few times. Antigen unknown. The germline gene is not matched at one end of the junction; a read error may be the cause. What was amplified from RNA transcripts were TCR beta CDR3 regions. The HTBI set primed first-round TCR CDR3 RT-PCR. TCRdb processed the multiplex PCR reads anew with MiXCR; each CDR3 protein has one entry. The sample lists fewer than 550,000 distinct CDR3 sequences, roughly 14% occurring once. The data are from a study of T cells in Graves' hyperthyroidism and ophthalmopathy. Study outcomes and limitations: Blood also held most thyroid clonotypes expanded beyond 0.001.

The study enrolled patients aged 18 to 65 with newly diagnosed hyperthyroidism of under 2 months' duration. CDR3 size: 13 residues. Germline V lookup: CDR1 DFQATT, CDR2 SNEGSKA (reference sequence). The V call is TRBV20-1, the J call TRBJ2-5, with 13 bases that match TRBD2. The origin of this receptor is a woman aged 18-35 years with Graves' hyperthyroidism. The sample taken for sequencing was blood. CDR3 DNA sequence: TGCAGTGTTAGAATAACTAGCGGGGGGGCACAGTACTTC. Residues: CSVRITSGGAQYF.